These 9 T cell receptor beta chains came from one sample sequenced in a study of T-cell reconstitution after alpha-beta-depleted transplantation in children. Preparation of the TCRbeta library used unique molecular identifiers. From the PCR reads, TCRdb called clonotypes with MiXCR, one entry per CDR3 protein. The profile shows around 370,000 distinct CDR3 sequences, 15% to 20% of them singletons. Specimen: PBMCs, mostly from graft donor cells, collected 360 days after TCRalphabeta/CD19-depleted stem cell transplant. The source of these receptors is a male patient between 2 and 10 years old who had a stem cell transplant for acute lymphoblastic leukemia, so the T cells may come from the graft donor.

The chain uses TRBV28 and TRBJ2-3, with D uncertain. This CDR3 contains 11 residues. Trimming shortened V by 6 bases and J by 9 bases, and 10 bases separated the two germline ends. Germline V gene lookup returns CDR1 MDHEN and CDR2 SYDVKM. The CDR3 reads CASRLHSTQYF. In nucleotides, the CDR3 is TGTGCCAGCAGACTCCACTCAACGCAGTATTTT.

This chain uses TRBV7-9 with TRBJ2-3; 10 bases map to TRBD2. V gave up 1 base and J gave up 0 bases; unmatched junction bases: 1. The CDR3 is made up of 16 amino acids. The germline CDR1 and CDR2 sequences are SEHNR and FQNEAQ (reference sequence). CDR3 DNA sequence: TGTGCCAGCAGCTTAGAAGCGGGAGGGAGCACAGATACGCAGTATTTT. Translated, it gives CASSLEAGGSTDTQYF.

The CDR3 coding sequence is TGTGCCACCAGCAGAGTCAGGGGTGGTGAAAAACTGTTTTTT. Encoded protein: CATSRVRGGEKLFF. V and J are TRBV15 and TRBJ1-4, with D perhaps matching TRBD1 (6 bases). V lost 1 base, J lost 7 bases, and 10 bases lay in between. The CDR3 covers 14 residues. CDR1 LNHNV and CDR2 YYDKDF come from the germline V gene (reference sequence).

The gene calls are TRBV6-2 or TRBV6-3 and TRBJ2-2, with D tentatively TRBD1 (6 bases). Trimming stripped 2 bases from V and 0 bases from J, with 22 bases between. This CDR3 comprises 20 residues. Germline loops: CDR1 MNHEY, CDR2 SVGEGT. This chain's CDR3 is CASSYHGTPYRAPNTGELFF. In nucleotides, the CDR3 is TGTGCCAGCAGTTACCACGGGACACCCTACCGAGCGCCGAACACCGGGGAGCTGTTTTTT.

The chain uses TRBV12-3 or TRBV12-4 and TRBJ2-1; 11 nucleotides agree with TRBD2. CDR3 length equals 15 residues. Trimming removed 7 bases from V and 2 bases from J; junction bases left unmatched: 4. In DNA form, the CDR3 reads TGTGCCAGCACCGATAGCGGGAGGGCCTACAATGAGCAGTTCTTC. Translated, it gives CASTDSGRAYNEQFF.

At least ten counts were recorded for this clonotype. The chain links TRBV20-1 to TRBJ2-1; TRBD2 aligns across 9 bases. This CDR3 spans 15 amino acids. Trimming removed 5 bases from V and 4 bases from J; junction bases left unmatched: 9. Germline CDR1 is DFQATT and CDR2 is SNEGSKA (reference sequence). CDR3 region: CSASTSGRGYNEQFF. In nucleotides, the CDR3 is TGCAGTGCTTCTACTAGCGGGCGGGGGTACAATGAGCAGTTCTTC.

V is TRBV28 and J is TRBJ2-3; D gene ambiguous. CDR1 and CDR2 (germline): MDHEN, SYDVKM. The V gene lost 3 bases and the J gene lost 2 bases, with 12 bases spanning the gap. The CDR3 is 15 residues long. CDR3 protein: CASSFPRRDTDTQYF. The DNA for the CDR3 is TGTGCCAGCAGTTTCCCCAGGAGAGACACAGATACGCAGTATTTT.

This CDR3 reads CASSLSYGGLAFYNEQFF. In DNA form, the CDR3 reads TGCGCCAGCAGCTTGTCTTATGGGGGACTAGCCTTCTACAATGAGCAGTTCTTC. The chain employs TRBV5-1 and TRBJ2-1; 9 nucleotides line up with TRBD2. The CDR3 sequence is 18 residues long. Trimming removed 1 base from V and 3 bases from J; junction bases left unmatched: 11. Germline V lookup: CDR1 SGHRS, CDR2 YFSETQ.

This clonotype turned up a few times. The chain combines TRBV4-3 with TRBJ1-2; tentative D call: TRBD1 (5 bases). This CDR3 has 13 amino acids. Germline CDR1 is LGHNA and CDR2 is YSLEER. V shed 4 bases and J shed 1 base, with 7 bases lying between them. CDR3 coding DNA: TGCGCCAGCAGCCCGGGACTTAACTATGGCTACACCTTC. Translated, it gives CASSPGLNYGYTF.